This is a list of T cell receptor beta chains from one sample in a study of somatic mutations in cytotoxic T cells in rheumatoid arthritis. Measured with immunoSEQ multiplex PCR; TCRdb has only the in-frame clones, and not every one. The sample shows 12,000 or so clones, around 75% of them seen only once. Sequenced material: CD8+ T cells sorted from blood. These receptors were obtained from a man in his fifties or sixties in good health. CDR3s include the opening cysteine and the closing phenylalanine or tryptophan. Fields, in order: clone size, V gene, D gene, J gene, CDR3 DNA, CDR3 protein. D genes are given only for firm matches. Size tells how often a clone was seen (once, few, many) or the class of an expanded clone, and some rows leave it out.

clone_size: once; v_call: TRBV7-6; d_call: NA; j_call: TRBJ1-1; cdr3_nt: TGTGCCAGCAGGGAACGGTCGAACACTGAAGCTTTCTTT; cdr3_aa: CASRERSNTEAFF
clone_size: NA; v_call: TRBV18; d_call: TRBD2; j_call: TRBJ2-1; cdr3_nt: TGTGCCAGCTCCCTAGCGGGAGGGTGGGAGCAGTTCTTC; cdr3_aa: CASSLAGGWEQFF
clone_size: medium-sized; v_call: TRBV11-3; d_call: NA; j_call: TRBJ2-3; cdr3_nt: TGTGCCAGCAGCTTACAGGGAAATACGCAGTATTTT; cdr3_aa: CASSLQGNTQYF
clone_size: NA; v_call: TRBV13; d_call: NA; j_call: TRBJ2-7; cdr3_nt: TGTGCCAGCAGCTTATCGACATCCTACGAGCAGTACTTC; cdr3_aa: CASSLSTSYEQYF
clone_size: NA; v_call: TRBV28; d_call: TRBD2; j_call: TRBJ2-7; cdr3_nt: TGTGCCAGCAGTTTCCGGGGGGGATTACACGAGCAGTACTTC; cdr3_aa: CASSFRGGLHEQYF
clone_size: few; v_call: TRBV7-9; d_call: NA; j_call: TRBJ2-7; cdr3_nt: TGTGCCAGCAGCCGTCAGGTTAGCTACGAGCAGTACTTC; cdr3_aa: CASSRQVSYEQYF
clone_size: NA; v_call: TRBV5-4; d_call: NA; j_call: TRBJ2-6; cdr3_nt: TGTGCCAGCAGCCCAAACCTCTACACGGGGGCCAACGTCCTGACTTTC; cdr3_aa: CASSPNLYTGANVLTF
clone_size: NA; v_call: TRBV4-2; d_call: NA; j_call: TRBJ2-4; cdr3_nt: TGTGCCAGCAGCCATACGGGGGCCGTAGCCAAAAACATTCAGTACTTC; cdr3_aa: CASSHTGAVAKNIQYF
clone_size: NA; v_call: TRBV15; d_call: NA; j_call: TRBJ2-5; cdr3_nt: TGTGCCACCAGCAGAGATCTGTCAACCCGTGGGGAGACCCAGTACTTC; cdr3_aa: CATSRDLSTRGETQYF
clone_size: NA; v_call: TRBV27; d_call: TRBD2; j_call: TRBJ2-2; cdr3_nt: TGTGCCAGCAGTTTATACCCGGGAGGACTAGCCGGGGAGCTGTTTTTT; cdr3_aa: CASSLYPGGLAGELFF
clone_size: large; v_call: TRBV9; d_call: NA; j_call: TRBJ1-1; cdr3_nt: TGTGCCAGCAGCGTAGGGGGGGACACTGAAGCTTTCTTT; cdr3_aa: CASSVGGDTEAFF
clone_size: NA; v_call: TRBV6-1; d_call: NA; j_call: TRBJ2-1; cdr3_nt: TGTGCCAGCGAGGATCCAGGGGTCACTGAGCAGTTCTTC; cdr3_aa: CASEDPGVTEQFF
clone_size: NA; v_call: TRBV5-4; d_call: TRBD2; j_call: TRBJ2-7; cdr3_nt: TGTGCCAGCAGCTTTCTAGCGGGAGAGTCCGAGCAGTACTTC; cdr3_aa: CASSFLAGESEQYF
clone_size: few; v_call: TRBV7-9; d_call: NA; j_call: TRBJ2-3; cdr3_nt: TGTGCCAGCAGACAAACAGACAGGGTCGGGGGGCGAGATACGCAGTATTTT; cdr3_aa: CASRQTDRVGGRDTQYF
clone_size: few; v_call: TRBV7-3; d_call: TRBD2; j_call: TRBJ2-2; cdr3_nt: TGTGCCAGCAGCCCGACTAGCGGGAACACCGGGGAGCTGTTTTTT; cdr3_aa: CASSPTSGNTGELFF
clone_size: NA; v_call: TRBV4-2; d_call: NA; j_call: TRBJ1-5; cdr3_nt: TGTGCCAGCAGCCAAGATTTGGATAATCAGCCCCAGCATTTT; cdr3_aa: CASSQDLDNQPQHF
clone_size: NA; v_call: TRBV4-1; d_call: TRBD1; j_call: TRBJ2-5; cdr3_nt: TGCGCCAGCAGCCAGGGCTTTACAGGGGGTCCCCCGCCGAGTCAAGAGACCCAGTACTTC; cdr3_aa: CASSQGFTGGPPPSQETQYF
clone_size: few; v_call: TRBV19; d_call: NA; j_call: TRBJ1-5; cdr3_nt: TGTGCCAGTAGTCTCCGGGACACAAATCAGCCCCAGCATTTT; cdr3_aa: CASSLRDTNQPQHF
clone_size: NA; v_call: TRBV9; d_call: NA; j_call: TRBJ2-2; cdr3_nt: TGTGCCAGCAGCCCAGTAGAGGGGGAAGGGGGGGTGCTACCCGGGGAGCTGTTTTTT; cdr3_aa: CASSPVEGEGGVLPGELFF
clone_size: NA; v_call: TRBV4-1; d_call: NA; j_call: TRBJ2-1; cdr3_nt: TGCGCCAGCAGCCAAGAAAGGGAAGGGGGGGGAGAAAACGGTGAGCAGTTCTTC; cdr3_aa: CASSQEREGGGENGEQFF
clone_size: medium-sized; v_call: TRBV4-1; d_call: TRBD1; j_call: TRBJ1-1; cdr3_nt: TGCGCCAGCAGCTCCAGGGACAGGGGCACTGAAGCTTTCTTT; cdr3_aa: CASSSRDRGTEAFF
clone_size: NA; v_call: TRBV2; d_call: NA; j_call: TRBJ1-2; cdr3_nt: TGTGCCAGCAGTGAAGCGCCGCATTGGAATGGCTACACCTTC; cdr3_aa: CASSEAPHWNGYTF
clone_size: NA; v_call: TRBV28; d_call: NA; j_call: TRBJ2-7; cdr3_nt: TGTGCCAGCAGTCCAGGGACTTCCTACGAGCAGTACTTC; cdr3_aa: CASSPGTSYEQYF
clone_size: NA; v_call: TRBV27; d_call: NA; j_call: TRBJ2-6; cdr3_nt: TGTGCCAGCAGTGCCGACAGAAACTCTGGGGCCAACGTCCTGACTTTC; cdr3_aa: CASSADRNSGANVLTF
clone_size: NA; v_call: TRBV7-9; d_call: TRBD1; j_call: TRBJ1-2; cdr3_nt: TGTGCCAGCAGCTTAGCGACAGGGGGCTATGGCTACACCTTC; cdr3_aa: CASSLATGGYGYTF
clone_size: NA; v_call: TRBV6-6; d_call: NA; j_call: TRBJ2-7; cdr3_nt: TGTGCCAGCAGTTACGACCTCCCGACAGTATCCGAGGAGCAGTACTTC; cdr3_aa: CASSYDLPTVSEEQYF
clone_size: NA; v_call: TRBV4-1; d_call: NA; j_call: TRBJ2-1; cdr3_nt: TGCGCCAGCAGCCAAGTCGAGGGCCGCGCCAATGAGCAGTTCTTC; cdr3_aa: CASSQVEGRANEQFF
clone_size: NA; v_call: TRBV28; d_call: NA; j_call: TRBJ1-2; cdr3_nt: TGTACCAGCAGTCCTATCAGCGGGGGGGGTGGCTACACCTTC; cdr3_aa: CTSSPISGGGGYTF
clone_size: NA; v_call: TRBV4-3; d_call: TRBD2; j_call: TRBJ2-1; cdr3_nt: TGCGCCAGCAGCCAAGATCAGACTGGGGGGGTGGATGAGCAGTTCTTC; cdr3_aa: CASSQDQTGGVDEQFF
clone_size: NA; v_call: TRBV5-6; d_call: TRBD1; j_call: TRBJ1-2; cdr3_nt: TGTGCCAGCAGCGCCGGGACAGGGGGAATATATGGCTACACCTTC; cdr3_aa: CASSAGTGGIYGYTF
clone_size: NA; v_call: TRBV2; d_call: NA; j_call: TRBJ2-1; cdr3_nt: TGTGCCAGCAGTGAGGGAAAGGCCTACAATGAGCAGTTCTTC; cdr3_aa: CASSEGKAYNEQFF
clone_size: NA; v_call: TRBV7-8; d_call: NA; j_call: TRBJ2-7; cdr3_nt: TGTGCCAGCAGCAACATCAGGCTTACCCCTTACGAGCAGTACTTC; cdr3_aa: CASSNIRLTPYEQYF
clone_size: few; v_call: TRBV5-8; d_call: NA; j_call: TRBJ2-7; cdr3_nt: TGTGCCAGCAGTTCCGACTACGAGCAGTACTTC; cdr3_aa: CASSSDYEQYF
clone_size: NA; v_call: TRBV21-1; d_call: NA; j_call: TRBJ2-2; cdr3_nt: TGTGCCAGCAGCAAACTTAGGACAGGGCCGAACACCGGGGAGCTGTTTTTT; cdr3_aa: CASSKLRTGPNTGELFF
clone_size: NA; v_call: TRBV7-9; d_call: NA; j_call: TRBJ2-5; cdr3_nt: TGTGCCAGCAGCTGGGCCGGGGAGACCCAGTACTTC; cdr3_aa: CASSWAGETQYF
clone_size: NA; v_call: TRBV4-2; d_call: TRBD2; j_call: TRBJ2-3; cdr3_nt: TGTGCCAGCAGCTCCCTGGGCCCGCGGGGGGCCACCACAGATACGCAGTATTTT; cdr3_aa: CASSSLGPRGATTDTQYF